Shown below are 27 T cell receptor beta chains from a single sample sequenced in a study of T cell responses to AZD1222 COVID-19 vaccine. TCRdb keeps only in-frame clones here, not all; method: immunoSEQ multiplex PCR. The sample has some 130,000 clones, approximately 90% seen once; the top ten hold around 2.7%. Specimen: peripheral blood, collected on day 0 of AZD1222 vaccination. These receptors were obtained from an adult in good health.

The CDR3, as DNA: TGTGCCAGCAGTGAGACCGTGCCCCGCGGCTACACCTTC. It codes for CASSETVPRGYTF. The chain carries TRBV2 and TRBJ1-2; D remains ambiguous. V was clipped by 3 bases and J by 8 bases, with 13 bases between them. The germline CDR1 and CDR2 sequences are SNHLY and FYNNEI. CDR3 size: 13 residues.

The rearrangement links TRBV14 to TRBJ2-5; 11 bases agree with TRBD1. Germline trimming cut 4 bases from V and 5 bases from J; bases unmatched to any gene: 6. Germline loops: CDR1 SGHDN, CDR2 FVKESK. The CDR3 runs to 15 residues. The CDR3 loop reads CASSRDRGFLETQYF. The CDR3 coding sequence is TGTGCCAGCAGCCGGGACAGGGGGTTTTTGGAGACCCAGTACTTC.

The rearrangement links TRBV11-2 to TRBJ1-2; D is possibly TRBD1 (5 bases). CDR3 size: 15 residues. Germline loops: CDR1 SGHAT, CDR2 FQNNGV. V lost 4 bases to trimming and J lost 4 bases, with 16 bases between them. The CDR3 DNA follows: TGTGCCAGCAGCTCAGGACGGGACCGAGTCTATGGCTACACCTTC. It encodes CASSSGRDRVYGYTF.

The J gene is TRBJ1-1, the V gene TRBV7-9; D gene unclear. CDR1 is SEHNR, CDR2 FQNEAQ, per germline (reference sequence). The CDR3 sequence is 11 residues long. V dropped 1 base and J dropped 11 bases, with 8 bases sitting between them. The CDR3 here is CASSLVGEAFF. The DNA for the CDR3 is TGTGCCAGCAGCTTAGTGGGCGAGGCTTTCTTT.

This chain links TRBV6-5 with TRBJ1-1; no clear D. The CDR3 totals 14 residues. The germline gives CDR1 MNHEY, CDR2 SVGAGI. The V gene lost 7 bases and the J gene lost 1 base, with 13 bases spanning the gap. The CDR3 coding sequence is TGTGCCAGCAAAATAATTGGGTCGAACACTGAAGCTTTCTTT. Encoded protein: CASKIIGSNTEAFF.

V is TRBV13 and J is TRBJ2-1, with a tentative D call TRBD2 (5 bases). CDR3 length: 13 amino acids. Per germline, CDR1 PRHDT and CDR2 FYEKMQ (reference sequence). Between the trimmed V and J ends, which lost 0 bases and 8 bases, there was a span of 8 bases. The CDR3 DNA is TGTGCCAGCAGCTTAGGAGTGCGGGATGAGCAGTTCTTC. It encodes CASSLGVRDEQFF.

The chain carries TRBV3-1 (or the pseudogene TRBV3-2) and TRBJ2-7; no clear D gene. CDR1 and CDR2 (germline): LGHDT, YNNKEL (reference sequence). Trimming stripped 1 base from V and 0 bases from J, with 13 bases between. This CDR3 region has 16 residues. The CDR3 reads CASSQGLGSSSYEQYF. CDR3 DNA: TGTGCCAGCAGCCAAGGTCTGGGAAGTAGCTCCTACGAGCAGTACTTC.

This rearrangement joins TRBV2 to TRBJ2-7; the match to TRBD1 covers 9 bases. Germline CDR1 reads SNHLY; CDR2 reads FYNNEI. The CDR3 length is 13 residues. V shed 5 bases and J 7 bases; nucleotides not matched to a gene: 6. This CDR3 reads CASSKDRGFEQYF. The CDR3, as DNA: TGTGCCAGCAGTAAGGACAGGGGCTTTGAGCAGTACTTC.

V gene TRBV6-5 combines with J gene TRBJ1-2, with D unresolved. Between the trimmed V and J ends, which lost 6 bases and 7 bases, there was a span of 15 bases. This CDR3 comprises 13 residues. Germline-derived CDR1 and CDR2 are MNHEY and SVGAGI. The CDR3 protein is CASRATQSGGYTF. The CDR3 region has the DNA TGTGCCAGCAGAGCGACACAATCGGGTGGCTACACCTTC.

This clone occurred once. This chain's CDR3 is CASSSWATSGSPYEQYF. CDR3 nucleotide sequence: TGTGCCAGCAGTTCGTGGGCGACTAGCGGGAGCCCCTACGAGCAGTACTTC. V is TRBV27 and J is TRBJ2-7, with 12 bases that match TRBD2. CDR1 is MNHEY, CDR2 SMNVEV, per germline (reference sequence). After removal of 4 bases from V and 2 bases from J, the junction contained 9 bases not matched to a gene. The CDR3 sequence is 17 residues long.

The chain uses TRBV19 and TRBJ1-3; D gene ambiguous. V gave up 0 bases and J gave up 0 bases, with 15 bases separating them. The CDR3 sequence is 18 residues long. Germline V CDR1 and CDR2: LNHDA, SQIVND (reference sequence). The DNA of the CDR3 is TGTGCCAGTAGTATAGATTGGAACTTCGGTAACTCTGGAAACACCATATATTTT. It translates to CASSIDWNFGNSGNTIYF. The variable domain in full, completed from reference TRBV19 and TRBJ1-3, reads DGGITQSPKYLFRKEGQNVTLSCEQNLNHDAMYWYRQDPGQGLRLIYYSQIVNDFQKGDIAEGYSVSREKKESFPLTVTSAQKNPTAFYLCASSIDWNFGNSGNTIYFGEGSWLTVV.

The rearrangement uses TRBV10-3 and TRBJ2-7, with D perhaps matching TRBD1 (7 bases). The CDR3 is made up of 17 amino acids. The germline V gene has CDR1 ENHRY and CDR2 SYGVKD. Deletions cut 4 bases from V and 5 bases from J, with 24 bases between. CDR3 DNA: TGTGCCATCAGTGCCTATACAGGTACAGGGGAGGTCGACGAGCAGTACTTC. Its translation is CAISAYTGTGEVDEQYF.

The CDR3 DNA reads as TGTGCCAGCAGCCCCGGGACTATATTTTATGGCTACACCTTC. This codes for CASSPGTIFYGYTF. This sequence joins TRBV14 and TRBJ1-2, with a possible D match to TRBD1 (5 bases). The CDR3 loop spans 14 amino acids. Trimming took 4 bases from V and 5 from J, leaving 14 bases between them. From germline, CDR1 is SGHDN and CDR2 FVKESK. Variable domain in full (rest from reference TRBV14 and TRBJ1-2): EAGVTQFPSHSVIEKGQTVTLRCDPISGHDNLYWYRRVMGKEIKFLLHFVKESKQDESGMPNNRFLAERTGGTYSTLKVQPAELEDSGVYFCASSPGTIFYGYTFGSGTRLTVV.

This clone was observed once. The rearrangement uses TRBV5-4 and TRBJ2-1; 8 bases match TRBD2. This CDR3 is built from 15 residues. Germline assignment: CDR1 SGHNT and CDR2 YYREEE (reference sequence). V shed 1 base and J 9 bases; nucleotides not matched to a gene: 9. CDR3 nucleotides: TGTGCCAGCAGCTTGAAGGGACTAGTATTCGCTGAGCAGTTCTTC. Translating gives CASSLKGLVFAEQFF.

V is TRBV2 and J is TRBJ2-5; D unresolved. The V end was cut by 4 bases, the J end by 4 bases, with 4 bases between. CDR3 length: 11 residues. Germline V gene sequence: CDR1 SNHLY, CDR2 FYNNEI. In DNA form, the CDR3 reads TGTGCCAGCAGTGGGTCAGAGACCCAGTACTTC. Translation gives CASSGSETQYF. The whole variable domain, filled in from reference TRBV2 and TRBJ2-5, reads EPEVTQTPSHQVTQMGQEVILRCVPISNHLYFYWYRQILGQKVEFLVSFYNNEISEKSEIFDDQFSVERPDGSNFTLKIRSTKLEDSAMYFCASSGSETQYFGPGTRLLVL.

The sample holds one count of this clone. The V call is TRBV9, the J call TRBJ2-1; D unresolved. V lost 2 bases to trimming and J lost 5 bases, with 17 bases between them. CDR1 is SGDLS and CDR2 is YYNGEE in the germline V gene. The CDR3 spans 16 residues. DNA for the CDR3: TGTGCCAGCAGCGTCATGGGCCAGGCGGTGAACAATGAGCAGTTCTTC. Amino acid sequence: CASSVMGQAVNNEQFF.

The chain couples TRBV5-1 to TRBJ1-4; the D gene is possibly TRBD1 (5 bases). Germline lookup yields CDR1 SGHRS and CDR2 YFSETQ. Trimming removed 5 bases from V and 6 bases from J, with 14 bases in between. The CDR3 runs to 14 residues. CDR3 sequence: CASSPTAGDEKLFF. CDR3 coding DNA: TGCGCCAGCAGTCCAACGGCGGGGGATGAAAAACTGTTTTTT.

The V gene is TRBV9, the J gene TRBJ1-2; TRBD1 might be the D (5 bases). From germline, CDR1 is SGDLS and CDR2 YYNGEE. The CDR3 extends over 13 amino acids. V was shortened by 7 bases and J by 8 bases, with 18 bases between the two germline ends. The CDR3 bases are TGTGCCAGCGGACAAGGGTGGGGTGGCGGCTACACCTTC. Translated: CASGQGWGGGYTF.

This clone was seen only once. The J gene is TRBJ2-2, the V gene TRBV11-3; tentatively, D is TRBD1 or TRBD2 (6 bases each). The V end was cut by 2 bases, the J end by 6 bases, with 10 bases between. Looked up from germline, CDR1 is SGHNT and CDR2 is YENEEA. The CDR3 runs 14 residues. CDR3 in amino acids: CASSLNGGSGELFF. For the CDR3, the DNA is TGTGCCAGCAGCTTAAACGGGGGCTCCGGGGAGCTGTTTTTT.

The chain uses TRBV18 and TRBJ1-5, with a weak D call TRBD1 (5 bases). V lost 3 bases and J lost 4, with 13 bases in between. The germline V gene has CDR1 KGHSH and CDR2 LQKENI. The CDR3 is made up of 15 amino acids. The CDR3 coding sequence is TGTGCCAGCTCACCTTCGACAGACCTAAATCAGCCCCAGCATTTT. It is translated as CASSPSTDLNQPQHF. The full variable domain, with the rest looked up from reference TRBV18 and TRBJ1-5, is NAGVMQNPRHLVRRRGQEARLRCSPMKGHSHVYWYRQLPEEGLKFMVYLQKENIIDESGMPKERFSAEFPKEGPSILRIQQVVRGDSAAYFCASSPSTDLNQPQHFGDGTRLSIL.

CDR3 sequence: CASGRADTGELFF. The CDR3 coding sequence is TGTGCCAGCGGCAGGGCAGACACCGGGGAGCTGTTTTTT. The chain is built from TRBV2 and TRBJ2-2; D may be TRBD1 (5 bases). Trimming shortened V by 8 bases and J by 3 bases, and 10 bases separated the two germline ends. CDR1 and CDR2 from the germline V gene are SNHLY and FYNNEI. The CDR3 is 13 amino acids.

The chain's CDR3 is CASSYEDRYEQYF. The DNA for the CDR3 is TGTGCCAGCAGTTACGAGGACAGGTACGAGCAGTACTTC. The V and J genes are TRBV6-2 or TRBV6-3 and TRBJ2-7; 7 nucleotides line up with TRBD1. Per the germline V gene, CDR1 is MNHEY and CDR2 is SVGEGT. The CDR3 is made up of 13 amino acids. J was trimmed by 4 bases and V by 2 bases; bases with no gene match: 2.

The sample holds one count of this clone. V is TRBV5-1 and J is TRBJ2-7, with a tentative D call TRBD1 (5 bases). The germline V and J ends were trimmed by 7 bases and 2 bases, with 16 bases remaining between them. From germline, CDR1 is SGHRS and CDR2 YFSETQ. The CDR3 length is 14 residues. The CDR3 protein is CASGFRGSPYEQYF. CDR3 coding DNA: TGCGCCAGCGGTTTTAGGGGCTCCCCCTACGAGCAGTACTTC.

This clone was picked up one time. The chain has TRBV6-5 and TRBJ1-5, with unresolved D. V was trimmed by 2 bases and J by 9 bases, leaving 11 bases between them. CDR3 length equals 13 residues. Germline assignment: CDR1 MNHEY and CDR2 SVGAGI. CDR3 coding DNA: TGTGCCAGCAGTTACCTGGGTGTTGGGCCCCAGCATTTT. It codes for CASSYLGVGPQHF.

This clone was seen only once. This rearrangement joins TRBV7-9 to TRBJ2-3, with D tentatively TRBD1 (6 bases). V shed 5 bases and J shed 4 bases, with 16 bases lying between them. CDR1 is SEHNR, CDR2 FQNEAQ, per germline (reference sequence). The CDR3 consists of 15 residues. The CDR3 DNA reads as TGTGCCAGCAGCCACTACTCTAAGGGGGCAGATACGCAGTATTTT. Translation gives CASSHYSKGADTQYF.

In its sample, this clone was seen once. This sequence joins TRBV5-8 and TRBJ2-7; the match to TRBD1 covers 12 bases. Germline values: CDR1 SGHTS, CDR2 YDEGEE. This CDR3 has 14 amino acids. V gave up 5 bases and J gave up 6 bases; unmatched junction bases: 6. The CDR3 protein is CASSRDRGLSEQYF. In DNA form, the CDR3 reads TGTGCCAGCAGTCGGGACAGGGGGCTATCCGAGCAGTACTTC.

This chain joins TRBV6-5 and TRBJ2-1; no reliable D call. The CDR3 is made up of 14 amino acids. V was shortened by 0 bases and J by 8 bases, with 11 bases between the two germline ends. Germline assignment: CDR1 MNHEY and CDR2 SVGAGI. CDR3 DNA: TGTGCCAGCAGTTACTCTGGGGTGGGCGATGAGCAGTTCTTC. Encoded protein: CASSYSGVGDEQFF.